This T cell receptor beta chain is from a study of T cell responses to AZD1222 COVID-19 vaccine. Clones were read by immunoSEQ multiplex PCR, and TCRdb kept only the in-frame ones, dropping some. This table has approximately 96,000 clones, 90% to 95% appearing once. Per the germline V gene, CDR1 is MNHEY and CDR2 is SVGAGI. This CDR3 spans 14 amino acids. Unmatched junction bases numbered 9, after V lost 6 bases and J lost 5 bases. J is TRBJ2-7 and V is TRBV6-5, with 8 positions matching TRBD1. This sequence was found in an adult who received the AZD1222 COVID-19 vaccine. Sequences were derived from peripheral blood, sampled 28 days after the second AZD1222 dose. The CDR3 DNA sequence: TGTGCCAGCAGAAGACTTCAGGGGGCCAACGAGCAGTACTTC. Protein sequence: CASRRLQGANEQYF.